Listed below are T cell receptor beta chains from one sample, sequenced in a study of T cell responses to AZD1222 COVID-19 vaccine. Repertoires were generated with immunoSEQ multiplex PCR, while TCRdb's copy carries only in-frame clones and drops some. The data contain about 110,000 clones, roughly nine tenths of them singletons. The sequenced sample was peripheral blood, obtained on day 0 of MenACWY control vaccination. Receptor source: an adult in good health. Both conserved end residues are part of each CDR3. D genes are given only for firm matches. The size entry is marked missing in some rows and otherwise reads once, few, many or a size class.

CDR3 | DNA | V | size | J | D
CASSQQRGVGTEAFF | TGCGCCAGCAGCCAACAAAGGGGGGTCGGCACTGAAGCTTTCTTT | TRBV4-1 | NA | TRBJ1-1 | NA
CASSQGQALSSYNEQFF | TGCGCCAGCAGCCAAGGACAGGCCTTGAGCTCCTACAATGAGCAGTTCTTC | TRBV4-3 | NA | TRBJ2-1 | NA
CASSRGQGARETQYF | TGTGCCAGCTCACGCGGACAGGGGGCAAGGGAGACCCAGTACTTC | TRBV18 | NA | TRBJ2-5 | TRBD1
CASSSLDYTEAFF | TGTGCCAGCTCGTCCTTAGACTACACTGAAGCTTTCTTT | TRBV18 | NA | TRBJ1-1 | NA
CASSLTRGNTIYF | TGTGCTAGCAGCTTAACGAGGGGAAACACCATATATTTT | TRBV7-7 | NA | TRBJ1-3 | NA
CAWRQGAHGYTF | TGTGCCTGGCGACAGGGGGCCCATGGCTACACCTTC | TRBV30 | once | TRBJ1-2 | TRBD1
CATSREGSYNEQFF | TGTGCCACCAGCAGAGAAGGGTCTTACAATGAGCAGTTCTTC | TRBV15 | NA | TRBJ2-1 | NA
CASHEGSSGANVLTF | TGTGCCAGCCACGAAGGGAGCTCTGGGGCCAACGTCCTGACTTTC | TRBV6-5 | few | TRBJ2-6 | NA
CASSAQGFINYGYTF | TGTGCCAGCAGCGCACAGGGTTTCATCAACTATGGCTACACCTTC | TRBV3-1/TRBV3-2 | NA | TRBJ1-2 | NA
CAIREGQGIEQYF | TGTGCCATCAGAGAAGGACAGGGGATCGAGCAGTACTTC | TRBV10-3 | NA | TRBJ2-7 | TRBD1
CASSQENLGRSYGYTF | TGCGCCAGCAGCCAAGAAAACCTTGGGAGATCCTATGGCTACACCTTC | TRBV4-1 | NA | TRBJ1-2 | NA
CASSPLTGATGNTIYF | TGTGCCAGCAGCCCTCTAACAGGGGCGACTGGAAACACCATATATTTT | TRBV7-9 | once | TRBJ1-3 | TRBD1
CASSLSESNEQFF | TGTGCCAGCAGCTTGTCTGAGAGTAATGAGCAGTTCTTC | TRBV11-3 | once | TRBJ2-1 | NA
CASSEPGTVEGYTF | TGTGCCAGCAGTGAACCCGGGACAGTGGAAGGCTACACCTTC | TRBV6-1 | NA | TRBJ1-2 | TRBD1
CASSAGAYNEQFF | TGTGCCTCGTCGGCCGGGGCCTACAATGAGCAGTTCTTC | TRBV11-3 | NA | TRBJ2-1 | NA
CASSPGQGNSGNTIYF | TGCGCCAGCAGCCCGGGACAGGGGAACTCTGGAAACACCATATATTTT | TRBV4-1 | NA | TRBJ1-3 | TRBD1
CATQNTGELFF | TGTGCCACACAAAACACCGGGGAGCTGTTTTTT | TRBV2 | NA | TRBJ2-2 | NA
CASSSSQAPSNQPQHF | TGTGCCAGCAGTTCCAGCCAGGCCCCCAGCAATCAGCCCCAGCATTTT | TRBV28 | NA | TRBJ1-5 | NA
CASRLDREETF | TGTGCCAGCAGATTGGACAGGGAGGAGACCTTC | TRBV6-6 | NA | TRBJ1-2 | TRBD1
CASSLTADQPQHF | TGTGCCAGCAGCCTGACGGCAGATCAGCCCCAGCATTTT | TRBV7-6 | NA | TRBJ1-5 | NA
CASHAGGAGNTEAFF | TGTGCCAGCCATGCGGGGGGCGCGGGAAACACTGAAGCTTTCTTT | TRBV28 | NA | TRBJ1-1 | NA
CASSQVTNEAGGRRNEQFF | TGTGCCAGCAGCCAAGTTACCAACGAGGCGGGGGGGCGTCGAAATGAGCAGTTCTTC | TRBV4-2 | NA | TRBJ2-1 | TRBD2
CASIVDYEQYF | TGTGCCAGCATAGTCGACTACGAGCAGTACTTC | TRBV6-5 | NA | TRBJ2-7 | NA
CASSQGAEDSYNSPLHF | TGCGCCAGCAGTCAAGGGGCGGAAGACTCCTATAATTCACCCCTCCACTTT | TRBV5-1 | NA | TRBJ1-6 | NA
CASSLAGQGDTIYF | TGCGCCAGCAGCTTGGCCGGACAGGGCGACACCATATATTTT | TRBV5-1 | NA | TRBJ1-3 | TRBD1
CAISVGDRASPLHF | TGTGCCATCAGTGTGGGGGACAGGGCTTCACCCCTCCACTTT | TRBV10-3 | NA | TRBJ1-6 | TRBD1
CASSSTHGTEAFF | TGTGCCAGCAGTTCCACCCACGGGACTGAAGCTTTCTTT | TRBV28 | few | TRBJ1-1 | NA
CASSYSYWRVRQGDDEKLFF | TGTGCCAGCAGTTACTCATACTGGAGAGTAAGACAGGGTGACGATGAAAAACTGTTTTTT | TRBV6-2/TRBV6-3 | NA | TRBJ1-4 | TRBD1
CASSDDRANEKLFF | TGTGCCAGCAGTGATGACAGGGCTAATGAAAAACTGTTTTTT | TRBV25-1 | NA | TRBJ1-4 | TRBD1
CASSLGDTEAFF | TGTGCCAGCAGCTTGGGGGACACTGAAGCTTTCTTT | TRBV5-6 | NA | TRBJ1-1 | NA
CASSSVWGARGTEAFF | TGCGCCAGCAGCTCTGTGTGGGGGGCGCGCGGCACTGAAGCTTTCTTT | TRBV5-1 | NA | TRBJ1-1 | NA
CASSDYANQPQHF | TGTGCCAGCAGTGACTACGCCAATCAGCCCCAGCATTTT | TRBV6-4 | NA | TRBJ1-5 | NA
CASSLGGPNEQYF | TGTGCCAGCAGCTTGGGGGGCCCCAACGAGCAGTACTTC | TRBV5-4 | NA | TRBJ2-7 | NA
CASSYEAGDNEKLFF | TGTGCCAGCAGTTACGAGGCAGGGGATAATGAAAAACTGTTTTTT | TRBV6-5 | NA | TRBJ1-4 | NA
CATSDSGTLREQYF | TGTGCCACCAGTGATTCCGGGACCCTAAGGGAGCAGTACTTC | TRBV24-1 | NA | TRBJ2-7 | NA
CASSLEVIWGSPLHF | TGTGCCAGCAGCTTAGAGGTGATCTGGGGTTCACCCCTCCACTTT | TRBV7-8 | NA | TRBJ1-6 | NA
CASSQALGGYGYTF | TGCGCCAGCAGCCAAGCCTTGGGGGGCTATGGCTACACCTTC | TRBV4-1 | once | TRBJ1-2 | NA
CASSPRQASQPQHF | TGTGCCAGTAGCCCACGACAGGCAAGTCAGCCCCAGCATTTT | TRBV19 | NA | TRBJ1-5 | NA
CASSSALRVTEAFF | TGTGCCAGCAGTTCGGCACTCCGTGTCACTGAAGCTTTCTTT | TRBV6-5 | NA | TRBJ1-1 | NA
CASTPNPWGGQFF | TGTGCCAGCACCCCCAACCCCTGGGGGGGGCAGTTCTTC | TRBV12-3/TRBV12-4 | NA | TRBJ2-1 | TRBD2
CASSPGETGSGANVLTF | TGCGCCAGCAGCCCCGGGGAGACAGGCTCTGGGGCCAACGTCCTGACTTTC | TRBV4-3 | medium-sized | TRBJ2-6 | NA
CASSLTTGGLNGYTF | TGTGCCAGCAGCTTAACTACAGGGGGCTTGAATGGCTACACCTTC | TRBV7-2 | NA | TRBJ1-2 | TRBD1
CASSWGLEQFF | TGTGCCAGCAGCTGGGGACTAGAGCAGTTCTTC | TRBV7-9 | NA | TRBJ2-1 | TRBD2
CALGDSGGRLYEQYF | TGTGCTCTTGGTGATAGCGGGGGGCGCCTTTACGAGCAGTACTTC | TRBV28 | NA | TRBJ2-7 | TRBD2
CASSVLYTSPSLGYTF | TGTGCCAGTAGTGTGCTTTACACTTCTCCGTCCCTTGGCTACACCTTC | TRBV19 | NA | TRBJ1-2 | NA
CASSIGTSNTEAFF | TGTGCCAGTAGTATCGGGACATCGAACACTGAAGCTTTCTTT | TRBV19 | NA | TRBJ1-1 | NA
CASSITNTEAFF | TGTGCCAGCAGTATCACGAACACTGAAGCTTTCTTT | TRBV2 | NA | TRBJ1-1 | NA
CASSKDRGSQETQYF | TGTGCCAGCAGCAAAGATAGGGGTAGCCAAGAGACCCAGTACTTC | TRBV7-9 | NA | TRBJ2-5 | NA
CASSQSGQGALYGYTF | TGTGCCAGCAGCCAATCTGGGCAGGGGGCCCTCTATGGCTACACCTTC | TRBV16 | NA | TRBJ1-2 | TRBD1
CASSHLGLADNEQFF | TGTGCCAGCAGCCACCTCGGACTAGCGGACAATGAGCAGTTCTTC | TRBV4-2 | NA | TRBJ2-1 | TRBD2
CASVQESSYNEQFF | TGTGCCAGCGTGCAGGAGAGCTCCTACAATGAGCAGTTCTTC | TRBV2 | NA | TRBJ2-1 | NA
CASRSFTHTEAFF | TGTGCCAGCAGGTCTTTCACCCACACTGAAGCTTTCTTT | TRBV11-2 | NA | TRBJ1-1 | NA
CASSVRYQGPGETQYF | TGTGCCAGCAGCGTACGGTACCAGGGCCCCGGGGAGACCCAGTACTTC | TRBV9 | NA | TRBJ2-5 | NA